This record concerns one T cell receptor beta chain sequence. The antigen it recognizes is unknown. It has no much larger one-base neighbor in the sample; base qualities were not kept. Reading the label with the study, this specimen's time point is: cells obtained before transplantation from donor or recipient. CD3+CD4+ and CD3+CD8+ populations were FACS-sorted from unstimulated pre-transplant donor and recipient cells taken from spleen or lymph nodes. To prepare the library, the immunoSEQ multiplex PCR assay was applied. For most patients, genomic DNA was isolated with the Qiagen DNeasy Blood and Tissue Kit and shipped frozen to Adaptive Biotechnologies for TCR sequencing. For most patients, genomic DNA was subjected to high-throughput TCR-beta CDR3 sequencing by Adaptive Biotechnologies. The original pipeline was this. Adaptive's ImmunoSEQ software was the source of the TCR sequencing data for about 18 patients, while a few other patients were processed with MiXCR and VDJtools. To correct CD4 versus CD8 sorting errors, any sequence found in both subsets at a frequency ratio below 5:1 was removed. CDR3 nucleotide sequences shared between donor and recipient were removed because their origin could not be assigned. To be classed as alloreactive, a clone needed at least 2-fold expansion over unstimulated cells and a minimum CFSE-low frequency of 0.002% (template counts) or 0.001% (read counts). Clones were considered mappable if detected in sequenced pre-transplant spleen, lymph node, or MLR CFSE-low populations of the donor or recipient. Cumulative frequency of alloreactive clones was calculated as a percentage of all sequences weighted by copy number. TCRdb re-hosts the immuneACCESS table, in-frame sequences only. Its copies lack some clones; in the studies checked, an unresolved V gene accounts for under half of them, and the cause for the rest is not known. That table gives V, J and clone size, and the DNA gave D and trimming. The sample table lists 90,000 to 95,000 clones, 80% to 95% of them with a count of one. The ten biggest clones cover roughly 0.49% of the sample.

The data were obtained in a study of graft-versus-host responses after intestinal transplantation (dated by TCRdb to the early 2020s). As for the study more broadly: Recipients received multivisceral, liver-intestinal, or isolated intestinal transplants. Every recipient was given anti-thymocyte globulin induction, then maintenance tacrolimus and steroids for about three years. Bulk TCR-beta CDR3 sequencing was used to track graft-versus-host and host-versus-graft alloreactive T cell clones in the graft, circulation and bone marrow after intestinal transplantation. Alloreactive clones were identified by sequencing pre-transplant mixed lymphocyte reaction products and comparing them with unstimulated pre-transplant donor and recipient T cells. The cohort enrolled 24 intestinal transplant recipients, one of whom was a retransplant, and a few patients without pretransplant specimens were excluded. Donor T cell macrochimerism was defined as a peak of at least 4% donor T cells among recipient peripheral blood mononuclear cells. Instead of going to the commercial service, samples from three later patients were sequenced in-house on an Illumina MiSeq and processed with MiXCR.

A distance of 13 bases separates the germline ends of V and J, which lose 0 bases and 5 bases respectively. CDR1 MNHEY and CDR2 SVGAGI are derived from the germline V gene. Spanning cysteine to phenylalanine, the CDR3 consists of 15 amino acids. This entry keeps only the CDR3 DNA: 45 bases, framed from base 1. Study-wide findings and limitations: In the allografts of patients with donor T cell macrochimerism, GvH to HvG T cell clonal ratios were high. Conclusions were limited by the relatively low number and heterogeneity of intestinal transplant patients. GvH clones were detected in recipient bone marrow, and some of these GvH clones were observed earlier in ileal mucosa or blood, consistent with an intestinal mucosal origin. Early after transplant, declines in HvG clones were associated with peak levels of circulating GvH clones.

The rearrangement combines TRBV6-5 with TRBJ2-5, with the D segment identity uncertain. The material sequenced was unstimulated CD8+ T cells sorted from spleen or lymph node cells, taken before intestinal transplant. This TCR came from a human donor who received an intestinal transplant. Here is the DNA: TGTGCCAGCAGTTACTCCCACCGGAACGGGGAGACCCAGTACTTC. Its protein reads: CASSYSHRNGETQYF.